This T cell receptor beta chain is drawn from a study of post-analysis software for immune sequencing data (dated by TCRdb to the mid-2010s). Study-level background: The recorded disease courses included relapsing-remitting, secondary progressive and progressive-relapsing multiple sclerosis, and some patients had no subtype annotation. The patient repertoires were set against under 13 previously published healthy control repertoires from donors whose ages ranged from roughly 6 to 27 years. A subset of samples was prepared in parallel using single-end sample barcoding, then pooled and co-amplified after Illumina adapter ligation.

Regarding this clonotype: Its cognate antigen has yet to be identified. No per-base quality is available; no much larger clone lies one base away.

Library preparation was by PCR. This sample was sequenced with an Illumina HiSeq 2500. Unique molecular identifiers were incorporated into TCR beta cDNA libraries to reduce PCR and sequencing biases. Every 1 to 10 million input T cells yielded approximately 500,000 cDNA molecules, meaning each molecule approximated one T cell. Patient libraries were prepared and sequenced with the same protocol used for the earlier healthy control dataset. Within a given batch, samples were prepared together, multiplexed and sequenced on the same HiSeq lane. In the original analysis: Raw barcoded reads were processed with MIGEC, and single-read molecular identifier groups were discarded before consensus assembly and CDR3 extraction. Clonotype tables were post-analysed with VDJtools, and diversity was normalized by down-sampling all datasets to the smallest sample size. In repertoire overlap clustering, CDR3 amino acid sequences, but not nucleotide sequences, were matched to correct batch-related cross-sample contamination. The public sequencing data were trimmed at Q25 with fastp and processed into clonotypes with MiXCR by TCRdb, which kept only in-frame beta chains. Rows with one shared CDR3 protein collapse into an entry with the most common genes and DNA. The V and J calls and clone size are TCRdb's, not the authors'. The sample records 750,000 to 950,000 distinct CDR3 sequences, around 45% of which are singletons. Roughly 4.5% of the sample is taken by the ten largest.

The germline V gene provides CDR1 SQVTM and CDR2 ANQGSEA. Spanning cysteine to phenylalanine, the CDR3 consists of 18 amino acids. The kept DNA is CDR3 alone, 54 bases in frame from the first base. V is pared back by 4 bases and J by 0 bases, with 22 bases lying between the germline termini. To demonstrate the VDJtools post-analysis software, the study profiled TCR beta repertoires from the peripheral blood of around 13 young patients with multiple sclerosis. The patients with multiple sclerosis were children and adolescents between 6 and 15 years of age. The paper as a whole reports these results and caveats: Patients showed significantly higher frequencies than controls for about five TRBV segments, among them TRBV5-6, TRBV5-1 and TRBV20-1. Strong co-clustering of samples prepared in the same batch was shown by direct clustering with F measure, prompting a batch-effect correction. Significantly lower normalized Chao1 diversity was found in multiple sclerosis patients than in controls, suggesting substantial peripheral T-cell clonal expansion. The multiple sclerosis patient group was slightly younger than the control group.

This clonotype was sampled from a girl aged 10-17 years with multiple sclerosis. The sequenced material came from blood. The chain is encoded by TRBV29-1 joined to TRBJ2-1, with the D gene too uncertain to name. The DNA reads TGCAGCGTTGCTTCGAACCCCTTTTTCAGAGGCTCCTACAATGAGCAGTTCTTC. Its coded protein is CSVASNPFFRGSYNEQFF.